These 9 T cell receptor beta chains were all obtained from the same sample, sequenced in a study of beta chain features in type 1 diabetes. All of the isolated RNA was reverse transcribed, so expressed TCRB transcripts were sequenced. The assay was immunoSEQ multiplex PCR, and TCRdb's table has in-frame clones only and misses some. The sample consists of 350,000 to 450,000 clones, approximately 15% of them appearing once. The specimen sequenced was naive CD4+ T cells from blood. The receptors were gathered from a man aged 25-45 years in good health.

This clone appeared once. J is TRBJ2-5 and V is TRBV29-1; 9 bases fit TRBD2. This CDR3 contains 12 residues. Trimming cost V 7 bases and J 4 bases; bases outside gene matches: 4. CDR1 is SQVTM and CDR2 is ANQGSEA in the germline V gene. CDR3 in DNA: TGCAGCGCCCTGACTAGCGGAGAGACCCAGTACTTC. Translated: CSALTSGETQYF.

The chain joins TRBV6-5 to TRBJ1-1, with 8 bases identical to TRBD1. The germline CDR1 and CDR2 sequences are MNHEY and SVGAGI. V was pared by 6 bases and J by 3 bases, with 3 bases of the junction left unmatched. This CDR3 spans 13 amino acids. The CDR3 here is CASSRQGYTEAFF. Written as DNA, the CDR3 is TGTGCCAGCAGCAGACAGGGGTACACTGAAGCTTTCTTT.

The J gene is TRBJ1-1, the V gene TRBV10-3, with 8 bases identical to TRBD1. The CDR3 runs to 14 residues. Germline assignment: CDR1 ENHRY and CDR2 SYGVKD. V was clipped by 6 bases and J by 0 bases; unmatched bases: 3. CDR3 in DNA: TGTGCCATCAGCCGGACAGGGATGAACACTGAAGCTTTCTTT. Its translation is CAISRTGMNTEAFF.

This clone came up a few times. The genes are TRBV20-1 and TRBJ2-7; no reliable D call. This CDR3 spans 11 amino acids. V lost 6 bases and J 3 bases, leaving 9 bases between the germline ends. Germline V lookup: CDR1 DFQATT, CDR2 SNEGSKA (reference sequence). CDR3 sequence reads: CSAVDDYEQYF. In DNA form, the CDR3 reads TGCAGTGCCGTCGATGACTACGAGCAGTACTTC.

J is TRBJ2-5 and V is TRBV19; a possible D gene is TRBD1 (5 bases). This CDR3 is built from 14 residues. The germline gives CDR1 LNHDA, CDR2 SQIVND (reference sequence). Trimming removed 3 bases at V and 3 bases at J, with 11 bases between. CDR3 nucleotides: TGTGCCAGTAGTATTGTGGCCAGGGAAGAGACCCAGTACTTC. It specifies CASSIVAREETQYF.

This clone has more than one count but fewer than ten. The V gene is TRBV4-2, the J gene TRBJ1-1, with D tentatively TRBD1 (5 bases). CDR1 is LGHNA, CDR2 YNFKEQ, per germline. V was trimmed by 2 bases and J by 1 base, leaving 17 bases between them. The CDR3 length is 17 residues. The chain's CDR3 is CASSQPLGGLTNTEAFF. The DNA for the CDR3 is TGTGCCAGCAGCCAACCCCTGGGGGGTCTGACGAACACTGAAGCTTTCTTT.

The V call is TRBV7-9, the J call TRBJ1-1; 7 bases are a match to TRBD1. Unmatched junction bases numbered 13, after V lost 5 bases and J lost 13 bases. This CDR3 is built from 13 residues. Germline V gene data show CDR1 as SEHNR and CDR2 as FQNEAQ (reference sequence). In DNA, the CDR3 is TGTGCCAGCAGCCCTCGCCCAGCGGGACAGATTTTCTTT. This sequence encodes CASSPRPAGQIFF.

This clone came up a few times. The chain joins TRBV9 to TRBJ2-2; 7 positions agree with TRBD2. The CDR3 is made up of 15 amino acids. The V gene end was trimmed by 4 bases and the J gene end by 6 bases; junction bases not matched to a gene: 9. CDR1 and CDR2 (germline): SGDLS, YYNGEE. The CDR3 DNA is TGTGCCAGCAGCCCGCGGGAGAGGAGCGCCGGGGAGCTGTTTTTT. Translated, it gives CASSPRERSAGELFF.

The rearrangement links TRBV30 to TRBJ1-1; D remains unclear. The CDR3 covers 15 residues. Trimming took off 5 bases at V and 0 bases at J, with 16 bases between the two ends. Germline V CDR1 and CDR2: GTSNPN, SVGIG (reference sequence). The CDR3 here is CAWQKTSQLNTEAFF. In DNA form, the CDR3 reads TGTGCCTGGCAAAAGACGAGTCAGCTGAACACTGAAGCTTTCTTT.